The 5 T cell receptor beta chains given below trace back to one sample, sequenced in a study of T cell repertoires in cytomegalovirus infection (dated by TCRdb to the late 2010s). Sequencing relied on an Illumina HiSeq 1500. The public reads were reanalyzed by TCRdb: fastp trimming at Q25, MiXCR alignment, in-frame beta chains only. Rows are unified per CDR3 protein, each entry keeping the most common DNA and genes. The sample records fewer than 1,000,000 distinct CDR3 sequences, about 33% of which are singletons. In total, the top ten clones hold 13% of the sample. What this sample's treatment or condition label stands for: in vitro stimulation with specific CMV peptide epitopes to enrich CMV-specific T cells. Their specific antigens are unknown. Material: cultured CD8+ T cells from PBMCs, obtained from culture after CMV antigen stimulation. Receptor source: a human donor in good health (CMV status not recorded). Some clones in this sample may be carry-over from other donors' samples.

The J gene is TRBJ1-1, the V gene TRBV23-1, with D possibly being TRBD1 (5 bases). TRBV23-1 is an ORF, with its function uncertain. There are 14 residues in the CDR3. V was clipped by 8 bases and J by 6 bases, with 19 bases between them. The CDR3 loop is CASGPYRIVAEAFF. Here the CDR3 DNA reads TGCGCCAGCGGACCTTACAGGATCGTCGCTGAAGCTTTCTTT.

This clonotype was seen at least ten times. The chain is built from TRBV15 and TRBJ2-1; TRBD1 agrees at 9 bases. The CDR3 consists of 17 residues. The ends lost 3 bases at V and 7 bases at J; junction bases unmatched: 13. Per the germline V gene, CDR1 is LNHNV and CDR2 is YYDKDF (reference sequence). CDR3 sequence: CATSSLTSGQGRNEQFF. CDR3 DNA: TGTGCCACCAGCAGTCTCACCTCCGGACAGGGGCGGAATGAGCAGTTCTTC.

This clonotype was seen a handful of times. The chain employs TRBV27 and TRBJ1-2; TRBD1 is a possible D gene (6 bases). V lost 3 bases and J lost 7, with 12 bases in between. CDR3 length: 13 amino acids. The germline V gene has CDR1 MNHEY and CDR2 SMNVEV (reference sequence). The CDR3, as DNA: TGTGCCAGCAGTTTCGCAACAGGGTTTGGCTACACCTTC. It encodes CASSFATGFGYTF.

The table lists this clonotype with a few counts. This chain links TRBV7-8 with TRBJ2-5, with D perhaps matching TRBD1 or TRBD2 (5 bases each). V shed 1 base and J shed 5 bases, with 14 bases lying between them. The length of the CDR3 is 15 residues. Germline CDR1 is SGHVS and CDR2 is FQNEAQ. The CDR3 DNA reads TGTGCCAGCAGCTTAGAGGGGCTGCCGGGGGAGACCCAGTACTTC. Translation gives CASSLEGLPGETQYF.

This clonotype was seen more than once but under ten times. The chain links TRBV5-8 to TRBJ1-1, with D possibly TRBD1 on 6 matching bases. Germline V gene data show CDR1 as SGHTS and CDR2 as YDEGEE. The CDR3 totals 15 residues. Trimming cost V 0 bases and J 4 bases, with 13 bases left between them. This chain's CDR3 is CASSLVVGRGTEAFF. Written as DNA, the CDR3 is TGTGCCAGCAGCTTGGTAGTCGGCAGGGGCACTGAAGCTTTCTTT. The full variable domain, its missing parts supplied by reference TRBV5-8 and TRBJ1-1, is EAGVTQSPTHLIKTRGQQATLRCSPISGHTSVYWYQQALGLGLQFLLWYDEGEERNRGNFPPRFSGRQFPNYSSELNVNALELEDSALYLCASSLVVGRGTEAFFGQGTRLTVV.